A selection of T cell receptor beta chains follows, all from one sample in a study of molecular identifiers for immune sequencing clone quantification. TCRdb itself ran the PCR reads through MiXCR, one entry per CDR3 protein. The repertoire holds about 510,000 distinct CDR3 sequences, about a fifth seen once, with 0.84% in the top ten. What was sequenced was naive CD8+ T cells from blood, with Jurkat cell RNA spiked in. The receptors were gathered from a human donor in good health. Some libraries in this study had Jurkat cell RNA spiked in. The CDR3 runs from the conserved cysteine through the conserved F or W. The order of the fields is D gene, clone size, J gene, V gene, CDR3 protein, CDR3 DNA. A D gene is named only where the DNA matches it firmly. A row's size may be missing; if present it is once, few, many or a size class.

NA NA TRBJ2-7 TRBV29-1 CSVMGSGYEQYF TGCAGCGTTATGGGATCGGGCTACGAGCAGTACTTC
NA few TRBJ2-2 TRBV19 CASSIATGANTGELFF TGTGCCAGTAGTATAGCCACCGGAGCGAACACCGGGGAGCTGTTTTTT
NA NA TRBJ2-5 TRBV20-1 CSADPWGRAETQYF TGCAGTGCTGACCCTTGGGGGAGAGCAGAGACCCAGTACTTC
NA NA TRBJ2-7 TRBV9 CASSVTATAGQYF TGTGCCAGCAGCGTAACCGCAACCGCCGGGCAGTACTTC
TRBD2 NA TRBJ2-1 TRBV28 CASRPGLAIYNEQFF TGTGCCAGCAGACCCGGACTAGCGATTTACAATGAGCAGTTCTTC
TRBD1 many TRBJ1-4 TRBV7-2 CASSEDRGPFQLANEKLFF TGTGCCAGCAGCGAAGACAGGGGGCCTTTTCAACTAGCTAATGAAAAACTGTTTTTT
NA NA TRBJ1-2 TRBV28 CASSLYRGANYGYTF TGTGCCAGCAGTTTGTACCGGGGAGCTAACTATGGCTACACCTTC
TRBD2 many TRBJ2-5 TRBV6-5 CAGPYGGGETQYF TGTGCCGGACCTTACGGGGGGGGAGAGACCCAGTACTTC
NA many TRBJ2-7 TRBV4-3 CASSQDWTNRYEQYF TGCGCCAGCAGCCAAGATTGGACAAATCGCTACGAGCAGTACTTC
NA many TRBJ1-4 TRBV4-1 CASSALDEVPATNEKLFF TGCGCCAGCAGCGCCCTAGATGAGGTGCCTGCAACTAATGAAAAACTGTTTTTT
TRBD1 many TRBJ1-1 TRBV7-9 CASSPDKGDRADTEAFF TGTGCCAGCAGCCCCGATAAAGGGGACAGGGCCGACACTGAAGCTTTCTTT
TRBD2 NA TRBJ2-3 TRBV27 CASSLTPGLAGAHTDTQYF TGTGCCAGCAGTTTAACGCCGGGACTAGCGGGGGCGCACACAGATACGCAGTATTTT
NA many TRBJ1-1 TRBV12-5 CASGLSLRVAEAFF TGTGCTAGTGGTCTATCTTTACGGGTTGCTGAAGCTTTCTTT
TRBD1 NA TRBJ2-7 TRBV11-2 CASSLDGTVSHEQYF TGTGCCAGCAGCTTAGATGGGACAGTTTCCCACGAGCAGTACTTC
TRBD2 NA TRBJ2-1 TRBV7-9 CASSFSGGYYNEQFF TGTGCCAGCAGCTTTAGCGGGGGATACTACAATGAGCAGTTCTTC
NA NA TRBJ2-3 TRBV4-3 CASSQDRSGLNTDTQYF TGCGCCAGCAGCCAAGATCGGTCAGGACTCAACACAGATACGCAGTATTTT
NA many TRBJ2-3 TRBV25-1 CASSEIGTDTQYF TGTGCCAGCAGTGAAATCGGCACAGATACGCAGTATTTT
TRBD2 many TRBJ2-5 TRBV6-5 CASSGGSWTQYF TGTGCCAGCAGTGGCGGGAGTTGGACCCAGTACTTC
NA many TRBJ2-3 TRBV6-1 CASSRDWDTQYF TGTGCCAGCAGCAGGGACTGGGATACGCAGTATTTT
TRBD1 many TRBJ2-4 TRBV2 CASRDGTGEGDIF TGTGCCAGCAGGGACGGGACAGGGGAGGGAGATATCTTC
NA few TRBJ2-7 TRBV12-3/TRBV12-4 CASSFYNYEQYF TGTGCCAGCAGTTTCTACAACTACGAGCAGTACTTC
NA NA TRBJ2-1 TRBV30 CAWSVMGDEQFF TGTGCCTGGAGTGTAATGGGGGATGAGCAGTTCTTC
TRBD2 NA TRBJ2-2 TRBV6-4 CASSGVVTSQTGELFF TGTGCCAGCAGTGGCGTGGTGACTAGCCAAACCGGGGAGCTGTTTTTT
NA many TRBJ2-2 TRBV6-5 CASSLDYSNTGELFF TGTGCCAGCAGCTTAGACTACTCGAACACCGGGGAGCTGTTTTTT
NA many TRBJ2-1 TRBV7-2 CASSPFAARDEQFF TGTGCCAGCAGCCCGTTCGCGGCGAGGGATGAGCAGTTCTTC
NA many TRBJ2-2 TRBV7-9 CASCVEITGELFF TGTGCCAGCTGCGTAGAAATCACCGGGGAGCTGTTTTTT
NA many TRBJ2-3 TRBV7-9 CASSPSVSVTDTQYF TGTGCCAGCAGCCCATCGGTCTCCGTAACAGATACGCAGTATTTT
TRBD1 many TRBJ2-7 TRBV4-3 CASSQENRGNYEQYF TGCGCCAGCAGCCAGGAGAACAGGGGAAACTACGAGCAGTACTTC
NA NA TRBJ1-2 TRBV14 CASSRRQDLSLYGYTF TGTGCCAGCAGCAGAAGACAGGATCTCTCTCTCTATGGCTACACCTTC
NA NA TRBJ2-1 TRBV19 CASSTTGYSYNEQFF TGTGCCAGTAGTACCACAGGTTACTCCTACAATGAGCAGTTCTTC
TRBD1 few TRBJ2-5 TRBV24-1 CATSGDSQETQYF TGTGCCACCAGTGGGGACAGCCAAGAGACCCAGTACTTC
TRBD2 NA TRBJ2-3 TRBV20-1 CSAYQREGQVMSTDTQYF TGCAGTGCCTACCAGCGGGAGGGCCAGGTTATGTCCACAGATACGCAGTATTTT
NA NA TRBJ2-7 TRBV15 CATSRDRDGTPYEQYF TGTGCCACCAGCAGAGATCGGGACGGCACCCCCTACGAGCAGTACTTC
TRBD1 many TRBJ2-5 TRBV5-4 CASSVNRGRVETQYF TGTGCCAGCAGCGTGAACAGGGGGCGCGTAGAGACCCAGTACTTC
NA NA TRBJ2-3 TRBV7-9 CATDSKLTRTDTQYF TGTGCCACCGACAGCAAATTAACTCGCACAGATACGCAGTATTTT
TRBD2 few TRBJ2-5 TRBV11-2 CASSFELAGFQETQYF TGTGCCAGCAGCTTTGAACTAGCGGGTTTCCAAGAGACCCAGTACTTC
NA few TRBJ2-3 TRBV20-1 CSARAGRTDTQYF TGCAGTGCTAGAGCCGGCCGCACAGATACGCAGTATTTT
TRBD1 few TRBJ2-3 TRBV9 CASSLWTGSDTQYF TGTGCCAGCAGCCTATGGACAGGGTCAGATACGCAGTATTTT
TRBD1 few TRBJ2-1 TRBV4-3 CASSQDAVAGGYEQFF TGCGCCAGCAGCCAAGATGCGGTGGCAGGGGGCTATGAGCAGTTCTTC
NA NA TRBJ1-1 TRBV28 CASSLRGGYTEALF TGTGCCAGCAGTTTAAGGGGGGGATACACTGAAGCTCTCTTT
TRBD1 NA TRBJ1-1 TRBV12-5 CASGPGQGLFLTEAFF TGTGCTAGTGGCCCAGGACAGGGACTCTTCCTCACTGAAGCTTTCTTT
NA few TRBJ2-3 TRBV19 CASSIGVRGTDTQYF TGTGCCAGTAGTATAGGAGTGCGTGGCACAGATACGCAGTATTTT
NA NA TRBJ2-7 TRBV7-6 CASSSPPTYEQYF TGTGCCAGCAGCTCGCCGCCGACCTACGAGCAGTACTTC
TRBD2 few TRBJ2-7 TRBV12-3/TRBV12-4 CASNLGGFGNEQYF TGTGCCAGCAACCTGGGGGGGTTCGGGAACGAGCAGTACTTC
NA NA TRBJ2-7 TRBV3-1 CASSLRGGLGYEQYF TGTGCCAGCAGCCTCAGGGGGGGCTTGGGCTACGAGCAGTACTTC
TRBD1 few TRBJ2-7 TRBV20-1 CSARDDRGSFRYEQYF TGCAGTGCTAGAGATGACAGGGGTTCGTTTCGATACGAGCAGTACTTC
NA NA TRBJ1-5 TRBV28 CASSFHGQTNPNQPQHF TGTGCCAGCAGTTTCCATGGACAGACAAACCCCAATCAGCCCCAGCATTTT
NA many TRBJ2-7 TRBV6-5 CASSYFRGYEQYF TGTGCCAGCAGTTATTTTCGTGGGTACGAGCAGTACTTC
NA many TRBJ2-7 TRBV28 CASSFAGNYEQYF TGTGCCAGCAGTTTCGCAGGGAACTACGAGCAGTACTTC
NA NA TRBJ2-7 TRBV10-3 CAISDGQLTYEQYF TGTGCCATCAGTGACGGCCAACTTACCTACGAGCAGTACTTC
NA NA TRBJ1-3 TRBV5-1 CASSWAGTIYF TGCGCCAGCAGCTGGGCAGGCACCATATATTTT
NA few TRBJ2-5 TRBV15 CATSRVFQETQYF TGTGCCACCAGCAGAGTTTTCCAAGAGACCCAGTACTTC
NA NA TRBJ2-7 TRBV27 CASSFGGTSYEQYF TGTGCCAGCAGTTTCGGCGGGACCTCCTACGAGCAGTACTTC
NA few TRBJ1-1 TRBV28 CASSFLTPALGDTEAFF TGTGCCAGCAGTTTCCTCACGCCTGCCCTGGGGGACACTGAAGCTTTCTTT
NA NA TRBJ2-7 TRBV12-3/TRBV12-4 CASSRSPYEQYF TGTGCCAGCAGCCGCAGCCCCTACGAGCAGTACTTC
NA few TRBJ1-5 TRBV12-5 CASGYVLGSNQPQHF TGTGCTAGTGGTTATGTCCTGGGTAGCAATCAGCCCCAGCATTTT
NA NA TRBJ2-7 TRBV4-3 CASSQEPLGDTRAYEQYF TGCGCCAGCAGCCAAGAACCCCTGGGGGACACGAGAGCCTACGAGCAGTACTTC
NA NA TRBJ1-5 TRBV7-6 CASSYGTSQPQHF TGTGCCAGCAGTTACGGGACATCGCAGCCCCAGCATTTT